The subject of this entry is one T cell receptor (beta chain). Its antigen is as yet unknown. During its preparation, the TCRbeta library received unique molecular identifiers. TCRdb processed the PCR reads anew with MiXCR; each CDR3 protein has one entry. The repertoire holds about 210,000 distinct CDR3 sequences, under 20% seen once, with about 41% in the top ten. The sample belongs to a study of T-cell reconstitution after alpha-beta-depleted transplantation in children. Study-level results: Roughly two months post-transplant, alpha-beta T cells reportedly originated from several hundred graft clones that had expanded. Newly produced T cells mostly accounted for T-cell counts and diversity one year post-transplant. Where some patients showed high TCRbeta diversity at day 60, it came from recipient T cells and thymic progenitors that had survived.

The source material was PBMCs, mostly from graft donor cells, sampled 360 days after TCRalphabeta/CD19-depleted stem cell transplant. The clonotype comes from a male patient under 10 years old who had a stem cell transplant for acute lymphoblastic leukemia, so the T cells may come from the graft donor.

CDR3 sequence reads: CAISEPAQRVLPYEQYF. The CDR3 DNA sequence: TGTGCCATCAGTGAGCCGGCCCAACGCGTGCTTCCCTACGAGCAGTACTTC. The gene calls are TRBV10-3 and TRBJ2-7; D is unclear. The V end lost 2 bases, the J end lost 2 bases, and 19 bases lay between the germline ends. Germline CDR1 reads ENHRY; CDR2 reads SYGVKD. There are 17 residues in the CDR3.